This T cell receptor (beta chain) was sequenced for a study of CXCR3-negative and CXCR3-positive naive CD8 T cells. In the case of this clonotype: Its antigen remains unknown.

This CDR3 region has 17 residues. Per the germline V gene, CDR1 is MDHEN and CDR2 is SYDVKM. Through 5' RACE with UMI labels, the TRB cDNA libraries were prepared. After re-calling the 5' RACE reads, TCRdb lists one entry per CDR3 protein, DNA absent. The sample has about 41,000 distinct CDR3 sequences. General study points: The study found CXCR3 expression partially decreased after cryopreservation and ran most assays on fresh PBMCs.

Material for sequencing was naive CXCR3- CD8+ T cells from blood. Subset described: CD45RO-CCR7+CD27+CD95- naive CD8+ T cells lacking CXCR3 (TNR3-). This chain links TRBV28 with TRBJ2-7; TCRdb reports TRBD2, a call that lacks DNA to check it against. This receptor was obtained from a human donor in good health. Some clones in this sample may be carry-over from other donors' samples. The CDR3 spells CASRTATGLYNTYEQYF.